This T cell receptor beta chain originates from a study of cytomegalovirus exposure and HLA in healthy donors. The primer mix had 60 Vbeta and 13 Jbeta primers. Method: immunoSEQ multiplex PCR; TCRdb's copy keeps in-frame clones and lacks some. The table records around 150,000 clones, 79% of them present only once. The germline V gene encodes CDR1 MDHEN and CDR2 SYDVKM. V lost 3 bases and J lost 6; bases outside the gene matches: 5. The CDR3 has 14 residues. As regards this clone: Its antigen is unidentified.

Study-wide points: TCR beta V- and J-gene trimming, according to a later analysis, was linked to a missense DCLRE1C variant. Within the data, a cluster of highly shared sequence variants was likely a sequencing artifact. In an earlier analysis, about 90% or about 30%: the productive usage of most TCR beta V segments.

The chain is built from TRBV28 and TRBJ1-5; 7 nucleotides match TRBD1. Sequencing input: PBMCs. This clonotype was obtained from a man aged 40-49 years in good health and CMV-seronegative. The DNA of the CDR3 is TGTGCCAGCAGTTTCCGACAGGGCAGTCAGCCCCAGCATTTT. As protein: CASSFRQGSQPQHF.